Sequencing of this TCR beta chain was carried out in a study of breast tumors, draining lymph nodes, adjacent tissues. Broader study findings: Data only fit, rather than demonstrated, lymph node origin of most tumor T cells. Compared with basal-like, luminal-like tumors shared significantly more repertoire with nontumor tissue. Tumors had less TCR diversity than lymph nodes, more than nontumor tissue.

Axillary draining lymph nodes of breast cancer patients supplied the node samples. From germline, CDR1 is SGHVS and CDR2 FQNEAQ. The CDR3 spans 19 residues. V was clipped by 1 base and J by 5 bases; unmatched bases: 11. One entry per CDR3 protein results from TCRdb running MiXCR on the multiplex PCR reads. The sample holds approximately 230,000 distinct CDR3 sequences; under 40% are singletons and the top ten take 3% to 4%. This clonotype was detected many times. Its specificity is unknown. The receptor's source is a female donor with breast cancer. Some clones in this sample may be carry-over from other donors' samples. J is TRBJ2-5 and V is TRBV7-8, with TRBD2 identical over 15 bases. Sequencing was done on a sample of axillary lymph node tissue. The CDR3 nucleotides read TGTGCCAGCAGCTTAGTGGGACTAGCGGGAGGAGGTGCCCTGGAGACCCAGTACTTC. Encoded protein: CASSLVGLAGGGALETQYF.